This T cell receptor beta chain derives from a study of blood T cell repertoires in COVID-19. Overall study: From the United States, Italy and Spain came samples of acute and convalescent COVID-19. From T cells, B-cell-depleted T cells, or PBMCs came the material, which was cDNA or gDNA.

Per the authors' pipeline: Reference gene primer amplification gave nucleated cell count estimates. Method: immunoSEQ multiplex PCR; TCRdb's copy keeps in-frame clones and lacks some. That table furnishes V, J and clone size, whereas the DNA furnished D and trimming. The sample has about 240,000 clones, 86% seen once. CDR1 SGHTA and CDR2 FQGNSA come from the germline V gene. J was trimmed by 4 bases and V by 2 bases; bases with no gene match: 2. The CDR3 length is 15 residues. The source is an elderly man with acute or convalescent COVID-19. The chain has TRBV7-2 and TRBJ2-1, with 10 bases fitting TRBD2. Material for sequencing was peripheral blood. The CDR3 coding sequence is TGTGCCAGCAGCTTACAGCGGGGGGGGTACAATGAGCAGTTCTTC. Protein product: CASSLQRGGYNEQFF.